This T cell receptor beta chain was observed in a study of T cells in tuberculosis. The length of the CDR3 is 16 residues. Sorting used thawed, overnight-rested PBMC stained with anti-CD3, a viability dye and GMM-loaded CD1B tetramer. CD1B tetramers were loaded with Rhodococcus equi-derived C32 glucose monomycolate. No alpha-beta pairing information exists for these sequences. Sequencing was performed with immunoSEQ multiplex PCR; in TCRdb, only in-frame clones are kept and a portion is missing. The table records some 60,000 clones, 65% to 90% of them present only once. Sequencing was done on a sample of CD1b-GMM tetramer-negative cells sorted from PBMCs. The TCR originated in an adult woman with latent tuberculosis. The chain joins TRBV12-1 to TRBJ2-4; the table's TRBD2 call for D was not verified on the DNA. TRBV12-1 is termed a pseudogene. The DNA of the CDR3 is TGTGCCAGCAGCGCCTCTATATCGGGTGGCAAAAACATTCAGTACTTC. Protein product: CASSASISGGKNIQYF.